Detailed here is one TCR beta chain. The entry originates in a study of cytomegalovirus exposure and HLA in healthy donors. The germline V gene has CDR1 LGHNA and CDR2 YNFKEQ. V lost 4 bases and J lost 2; bases outside the gene matches: 10. CDR3 length: 17 amino acids. The data were produced by immunoSEQ multiplex PCR, yet TCRdb's version contains in-frame clones alone and is incomplete. Of about 130,000 clones listed, 75% to 90% were seen once; the top ten hold around 1.1%. The sequenced sample consisted of PBMCs. This receptor was identified in a woman aged 18-29 years in good health and CMV-seronegative. The rearrangement joins TRBV4-2 to TRBJ1-1; TRBD1 matches 10 bases. CDR3 region: CASSRISGTGDNTEAFF. As DNA, the CDR3 is TGTGCCAGCAGCCGTATCTCCGGGACAGGGGATAACACTGAAGCTTTCTTT.